These T cell receptor beta chains were read from a single sample in a study of OX40 agonist ivuxolimab in advanced cancers. Only in-frame clones appear in the TCRdb table, and some are missing; sequencing was by immunoSEQ multiplex PCR. The sample lists under 50,000 clones; roughly 90% were seen once. Sequenced here: CD4+ or CD8+ T cells sorted from blood, sampled in a trial of the OX40 agonist ivuxolimab. Receptor source: an adult with an advanced solid tumor such as melanoma, head and neck, liver or kidney cancer. The CDR3 runs from the conserved cysteine through the conserved F or W. The D gene is left open where the match is weak. Not every row has a clone size; where given, it reads once, few, many or a size class.

d_gene: -; v_gene: TRBV11-2; abundance: -; j_gene: TRBJ2-3; CDR3nt: TGTGCCAGCAGCTTCTCATTAGGAGGGATCACAGATACGCAGTATTTT; CDR3aa: CASSFSLGGITDTQYF
d_gene: -; v_gene: TRBV9; abundance: -; j_gene: TRBJ2-2; CDR3nt: TGTGCCAGCAGCGTAGGGACGGAGAACACCGGGGAGCTGTTTTTT; CDR3aa: CASSVGTENTGELFF
d_gene: -; v_gene: TRBV5-6; abundance: -; j_gene: TRBJ1-2; CDR3nt: TGTGCCAGCAGCTTGGTGGGTCCGCGTGGCTACACCTTC; CDR3aa: CASSLVGPRGYTF
d_gene: -; v_gene: TRBV6-6; abundance: -; j_gene: TRBJ1-2; CDR3nt: TGTGCCAGCAGGATCGAGGAAAGCGGCTACACCTTC; CDR3aa: CASRIEESGYTF
d_gene: -; v_gene: TRBV5-8; abundance: -; j_gene: TRBJ2-5; CDR3nt: TGTGCCAGCAGCTTGCCTCGCGGAGCAGACAAAGAGACCCAGTACTTC; CDR3aa: CASSLPRGADKETQYF
d_gene: -; v_gene: TRBV7-6; abundance: once; j_gene: TRBJ2-1; CDR3nt: TGTGCCAGCAGCTTAGGCGGAGGTTCCTACAATGAGCAGTTCTTC; CDR3aa: CASSLGGGSYNEQFF
d_gene: -; v_gene: TRBV27; abundance: -; j_gene: TRBJ2-6; CDR3nt: TGTGCCAGCAGGGGCTCTGGGGCCAACGTCCTGACTTTC; CDR3aa: CASRGSGANVLTF
d_gene: -; v_gene: TRBV5-1; abundance: -; j_gene: TRBJ2-7; CDR3nt: TGCGCCAGCAGCTTGGGTGGGACTGACTACGAGCAGTACTTC; CDR3aa: CASSLGGTDYEQYF
d_gene: TRBD2; v_gene: TRBV5-1; abundance: -; j_gene: TRBJ2-1; CDR3nt: TGCGCCAGCAGCTTCACTAGCGGGGGTTACAATGAGCAGTTCTTC; CDR3aa: CASSFTSGGYNEQFF
d_gene: TRBD2; v_gene: TRBV7-2; abundance: -; j_gene: TRBJ2-7; CDR3nt: TGTGCCAGCAGCCCTTTGAGCGGGAGGGTGGGGGAGCAGTACTTC; CDR3aa: CASSPLSGRVGEQYF